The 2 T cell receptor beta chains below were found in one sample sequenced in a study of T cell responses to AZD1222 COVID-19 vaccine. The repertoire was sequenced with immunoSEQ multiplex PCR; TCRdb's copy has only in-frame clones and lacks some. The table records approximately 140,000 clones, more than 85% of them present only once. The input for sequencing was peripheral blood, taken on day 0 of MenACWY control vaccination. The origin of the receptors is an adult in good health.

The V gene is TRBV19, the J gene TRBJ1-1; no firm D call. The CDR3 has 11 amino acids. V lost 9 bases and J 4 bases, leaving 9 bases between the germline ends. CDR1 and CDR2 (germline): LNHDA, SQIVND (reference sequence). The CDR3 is CASRMGTEAFF. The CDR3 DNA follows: TGTGCCAGCAGGATGGGCACTGAAGCTTTCTTT.

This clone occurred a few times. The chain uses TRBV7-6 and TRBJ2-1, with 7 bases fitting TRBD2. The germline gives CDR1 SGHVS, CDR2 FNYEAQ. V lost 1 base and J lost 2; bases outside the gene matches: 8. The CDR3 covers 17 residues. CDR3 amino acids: CASSLVIQRGPYNEQFF. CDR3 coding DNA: TGTGCCAGCAGCTTAGTGATCCAGCGGGGCCCCTACAATGAGCAGTTCTTC. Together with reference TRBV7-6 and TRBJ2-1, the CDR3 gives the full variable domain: GAGVSQSPRYKVTKRGQDVALRCDPISGHVSLYWYRQALGQGPEFLTYFNYEAQQDKSGLPNDRFSAERPEGSISTLTIQRTEQRDSAMYRCASSLVIQRGPYNEQFFGPGTRLTVL.